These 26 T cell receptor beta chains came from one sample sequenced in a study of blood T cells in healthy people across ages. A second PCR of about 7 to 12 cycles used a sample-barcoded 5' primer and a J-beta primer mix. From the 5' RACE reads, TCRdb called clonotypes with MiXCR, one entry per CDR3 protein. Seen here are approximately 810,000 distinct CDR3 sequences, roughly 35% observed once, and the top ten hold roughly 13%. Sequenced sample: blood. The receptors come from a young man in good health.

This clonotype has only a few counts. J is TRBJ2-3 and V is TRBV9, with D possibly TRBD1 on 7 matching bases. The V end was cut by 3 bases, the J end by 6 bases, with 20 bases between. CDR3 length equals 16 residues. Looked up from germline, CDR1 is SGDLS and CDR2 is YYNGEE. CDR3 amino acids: CASSGEQGRIGDTQYF. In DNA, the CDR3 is TGTGCCAGCAGCGGCGAACAGGGGAGGATAGGGGATACGCAGTATTTT.

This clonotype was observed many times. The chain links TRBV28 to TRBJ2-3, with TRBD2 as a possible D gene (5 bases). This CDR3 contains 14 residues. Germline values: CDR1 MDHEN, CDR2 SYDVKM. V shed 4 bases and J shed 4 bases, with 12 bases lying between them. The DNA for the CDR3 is TGTGCCAGCAGTTCCCCAGCTAGCCCAGATACGCAGTATTTT. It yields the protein CASSSPASPDTQYF. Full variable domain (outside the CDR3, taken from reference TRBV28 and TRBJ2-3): DVKVTQSSRYLVKRTGEKVFLECVQDMDHENMFWYRQDPGLGLRLIYFSYDVKMKEKGDIPEGYSVSREKKERFSLILESASTNQTSMYLCASSSPASPDTQYFGPGTRLTVL.

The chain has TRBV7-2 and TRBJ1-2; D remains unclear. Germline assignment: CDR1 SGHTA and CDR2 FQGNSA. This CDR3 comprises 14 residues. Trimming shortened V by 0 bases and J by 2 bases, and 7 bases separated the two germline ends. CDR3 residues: CASSLAAANYGYTF. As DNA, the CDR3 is TGTGCCAGCAGCTTAGCGGCAGCCAACTATGGCTACACCTTC.

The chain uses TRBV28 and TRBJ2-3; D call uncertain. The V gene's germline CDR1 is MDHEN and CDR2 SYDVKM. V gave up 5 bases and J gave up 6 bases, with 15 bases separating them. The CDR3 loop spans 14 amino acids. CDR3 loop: CASSPPSRGDTQYF. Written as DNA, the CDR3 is TGTGCCAGCAGTCCTCCGAGCCGTGGGGATACGCAGTATTTT.

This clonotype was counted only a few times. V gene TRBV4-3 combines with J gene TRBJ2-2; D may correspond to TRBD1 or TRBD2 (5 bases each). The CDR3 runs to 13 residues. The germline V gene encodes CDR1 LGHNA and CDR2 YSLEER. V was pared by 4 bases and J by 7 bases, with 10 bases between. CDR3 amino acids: CASSRGAGGELFF. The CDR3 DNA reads TGCGCCAGCAGCCGAGGGGCCGGCGGGGAGCTGTTTTTT.

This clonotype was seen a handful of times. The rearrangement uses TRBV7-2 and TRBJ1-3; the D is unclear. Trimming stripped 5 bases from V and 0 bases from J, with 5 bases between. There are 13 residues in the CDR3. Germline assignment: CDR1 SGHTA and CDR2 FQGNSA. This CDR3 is CASSQDSGNTIYF. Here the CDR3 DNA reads TGTGCCAGCAGCCAGGACTCTGGAAACACCATATATTTT.

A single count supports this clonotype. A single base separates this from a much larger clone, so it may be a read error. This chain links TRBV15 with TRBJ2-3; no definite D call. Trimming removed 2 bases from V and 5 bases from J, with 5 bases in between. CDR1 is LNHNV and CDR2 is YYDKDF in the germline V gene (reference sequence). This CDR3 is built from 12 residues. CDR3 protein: CATSRFGDTQYF. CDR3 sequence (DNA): TGTGCCACCAGCAGATTTGGAGATACGCAGTATTTT. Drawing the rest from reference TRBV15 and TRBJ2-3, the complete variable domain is DAMVIQNPRYQVTQFGKPVTLSCSQTLNHNVMYWYQQKSSQAPKLLFHYYDKDFNNEADTPDNFQSRRPNTSFCFLDIRSPGLGDTAMYLCATSRFGDTQYFGPGTRLTVL.

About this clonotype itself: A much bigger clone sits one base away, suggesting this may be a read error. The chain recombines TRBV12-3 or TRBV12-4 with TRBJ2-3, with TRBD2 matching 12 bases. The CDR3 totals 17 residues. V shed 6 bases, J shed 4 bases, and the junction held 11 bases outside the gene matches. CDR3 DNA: TGTGCCAGCAGGCAGATCACTAGCGGGGGGAACGCAGATACGCAGTATTTT. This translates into CASRQITSGGNADTQYF.

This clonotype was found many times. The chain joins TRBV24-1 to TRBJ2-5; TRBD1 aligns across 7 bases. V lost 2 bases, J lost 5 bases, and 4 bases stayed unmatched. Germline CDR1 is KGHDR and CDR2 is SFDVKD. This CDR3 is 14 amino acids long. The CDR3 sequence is CATSDSDREETQYF. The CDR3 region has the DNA TGTGCCACCAGTGATTCTGACAGGGAGGAGACCCAGTACTTC.

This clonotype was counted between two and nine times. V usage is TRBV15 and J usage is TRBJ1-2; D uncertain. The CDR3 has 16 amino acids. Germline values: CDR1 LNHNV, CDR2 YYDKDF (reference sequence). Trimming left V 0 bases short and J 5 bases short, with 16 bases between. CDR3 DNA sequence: TGTGCCACCAGCAGAGATCTGGATGGCCCCCAATATGGCTACACCTTC. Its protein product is CATSRDLDGPQYGYTF.

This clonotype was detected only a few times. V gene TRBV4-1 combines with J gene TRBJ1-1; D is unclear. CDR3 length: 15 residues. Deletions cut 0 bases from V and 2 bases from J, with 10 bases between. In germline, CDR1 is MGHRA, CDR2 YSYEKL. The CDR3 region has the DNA TGCGCCAGCAGCCAAGATAGGCAGCCTAACACTGAAGCTTTCTTT. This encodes CASSQDRQPNTEAFF.

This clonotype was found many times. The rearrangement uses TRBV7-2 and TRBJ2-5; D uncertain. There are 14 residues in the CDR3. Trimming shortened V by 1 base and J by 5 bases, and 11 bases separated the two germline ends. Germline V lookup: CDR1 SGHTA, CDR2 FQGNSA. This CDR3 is CASSLVADSETQYF. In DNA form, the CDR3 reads TGTGCCAGCAGCTTAGTCGCGGATTCGGAGACCCAGTACTTC.

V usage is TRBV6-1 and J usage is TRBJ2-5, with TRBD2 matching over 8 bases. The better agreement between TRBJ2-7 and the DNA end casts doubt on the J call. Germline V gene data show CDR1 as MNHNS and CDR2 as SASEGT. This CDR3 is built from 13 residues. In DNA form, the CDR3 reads TGTGCCAGCAGGCTTAGCGGGGTGGACGAGCAGTACTTC. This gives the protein CASRLSGVDEQYF.

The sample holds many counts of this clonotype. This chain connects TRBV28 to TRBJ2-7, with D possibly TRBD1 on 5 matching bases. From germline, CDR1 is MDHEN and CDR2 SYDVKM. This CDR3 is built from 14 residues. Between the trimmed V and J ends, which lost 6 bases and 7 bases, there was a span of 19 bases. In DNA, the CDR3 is TGTGCCAGCAGCGCCTCTCAACAGGCAAAGGAGCAGTACTTC. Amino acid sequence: CASSASQQAKEQYF.

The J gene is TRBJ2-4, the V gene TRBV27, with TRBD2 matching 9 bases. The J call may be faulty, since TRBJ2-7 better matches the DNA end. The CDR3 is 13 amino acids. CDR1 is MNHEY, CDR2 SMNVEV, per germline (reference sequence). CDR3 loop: CACPVLAGYEQYF. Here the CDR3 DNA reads TGTGCCTGCCCGGTACTAGCGGGCTACGAGCAGTACTTC.

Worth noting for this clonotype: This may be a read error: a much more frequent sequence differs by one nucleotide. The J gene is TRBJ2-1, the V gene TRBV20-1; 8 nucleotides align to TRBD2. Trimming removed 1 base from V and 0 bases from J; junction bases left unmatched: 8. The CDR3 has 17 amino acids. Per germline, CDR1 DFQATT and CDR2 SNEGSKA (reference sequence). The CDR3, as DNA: TGCAGTGCTAGAGTGGATAGCGGGACGGGCTCCTACAATGAGCAGTTCTTC. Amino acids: CSARVDSGTGSYNEQFF.

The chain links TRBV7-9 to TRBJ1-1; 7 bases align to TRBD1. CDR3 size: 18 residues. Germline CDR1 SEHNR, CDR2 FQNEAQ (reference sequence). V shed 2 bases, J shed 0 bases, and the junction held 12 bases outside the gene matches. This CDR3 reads CASSLLPIGGGLNTEAFF. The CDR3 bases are TGTGCCAGCAGCTTACTCCCTATAGGGGGCGGTCTGAACACTGAAGCTTTCTTT.

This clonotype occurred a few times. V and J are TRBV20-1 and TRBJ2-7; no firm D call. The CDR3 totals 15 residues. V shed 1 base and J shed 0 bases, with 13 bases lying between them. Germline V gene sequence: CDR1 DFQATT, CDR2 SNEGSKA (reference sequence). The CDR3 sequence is CSARAFKELSYEQYF. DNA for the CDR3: TGCAGTGCTAGAGCCTTTAAGGAGCTCTCCTACGAGCAGTACTTC.

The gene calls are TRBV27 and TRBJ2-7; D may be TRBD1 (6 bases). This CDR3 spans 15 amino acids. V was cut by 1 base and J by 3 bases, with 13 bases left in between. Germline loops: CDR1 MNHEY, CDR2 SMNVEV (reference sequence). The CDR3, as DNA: TGTGCCAGCAGTTTATTAAGGACAGAGGTCTACGAGCAGTACTTC. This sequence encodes CASSLLRTEVYEQYF.

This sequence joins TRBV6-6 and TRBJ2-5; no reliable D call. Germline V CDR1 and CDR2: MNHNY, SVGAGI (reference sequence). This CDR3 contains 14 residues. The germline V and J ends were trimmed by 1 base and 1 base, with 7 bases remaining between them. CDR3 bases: TGTGCCAGCAGTTACTTACAACCCCAAGAGACCCAGTACTTC. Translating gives CASSYLQPQETQYF.

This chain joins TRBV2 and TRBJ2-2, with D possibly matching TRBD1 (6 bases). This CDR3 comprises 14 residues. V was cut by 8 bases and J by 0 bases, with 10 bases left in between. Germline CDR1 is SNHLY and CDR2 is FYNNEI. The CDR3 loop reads CASGQRTNTGELFF. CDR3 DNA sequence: TGTGCCAGCGGACAGAGAACGAACACCGGGGAGCTGTTTTTT.

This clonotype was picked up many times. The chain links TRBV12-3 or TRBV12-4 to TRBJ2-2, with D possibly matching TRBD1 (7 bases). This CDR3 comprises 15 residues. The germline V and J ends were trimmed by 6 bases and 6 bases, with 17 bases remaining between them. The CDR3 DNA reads TGTGCCAGCAGCGAGACAGGGACTTTGGCCGGGGAGCTGTTTTTT. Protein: CASSETGTLAGELFF.

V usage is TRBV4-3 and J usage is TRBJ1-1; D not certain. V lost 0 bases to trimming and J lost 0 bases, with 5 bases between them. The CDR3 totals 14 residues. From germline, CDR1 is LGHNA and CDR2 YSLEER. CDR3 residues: CASSQEAVNTEAFF. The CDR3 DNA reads TGCGCCAGCAGCCAAGAGGCCGTGAACACTGAAGCTTTCTTT.

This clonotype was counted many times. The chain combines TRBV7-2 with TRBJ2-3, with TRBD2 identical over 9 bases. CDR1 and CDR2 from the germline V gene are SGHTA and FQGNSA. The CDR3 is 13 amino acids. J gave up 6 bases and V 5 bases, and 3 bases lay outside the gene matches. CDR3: CASSPSGDDTQYF. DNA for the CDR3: TGTGCCAGCAGCCCTAGCGGGGATGATACGCAGTATTTT.

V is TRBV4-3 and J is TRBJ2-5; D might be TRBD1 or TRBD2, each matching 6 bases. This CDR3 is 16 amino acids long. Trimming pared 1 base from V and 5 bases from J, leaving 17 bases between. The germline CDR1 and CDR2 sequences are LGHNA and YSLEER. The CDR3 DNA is TGCGCCAGCAGCCAAGGTCCTCCCTTAGGGGGGGAGACCCAGTACTTC. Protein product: CASSQGPPLGGETQYF.

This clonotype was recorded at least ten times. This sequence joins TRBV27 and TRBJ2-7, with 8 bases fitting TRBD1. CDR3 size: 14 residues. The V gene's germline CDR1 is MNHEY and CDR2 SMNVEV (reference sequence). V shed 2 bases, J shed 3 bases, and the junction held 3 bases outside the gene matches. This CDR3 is CASSLRGQVYEQYF. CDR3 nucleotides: TGTGCCAGCAGTTTAAGGGGACAGGTCTACGAGCAGTACTTC.